The 31 T cell receptor beta chains given below trace back to one sample, sequenced in a study of blood T cell repertoires in COVID-19. Profiled with immunoSEQ multiplex PCR; TCRdb holds only in-frame clones, not every one. This table holds around 290,000 clones, more than 85% found once. The sequenced sample consisted of peripheral blood. Source of these receptors: a woman in her twenties or thirties with COVID-19, enrolled during active disease.

The chain uses TRBV6-5 and TRBJ1-2; 9 bases match TRBD1. Germline loops: CDR1 MNHEY, CDR2 SVGAGI. The CDR3 extends over 14 amino acids. The ends lost 6 bases at V and 2 bases at J; junction bases unmatched: 4. The CDR3 DNA sequence: TGTGCCAGCAGCCGTGGACAGGGGAACTATGGCTACACCTTC. It encodes CASSRGQGNYGYTF.

The rearrangement joins TRBV25-1 to TRBJ2-7, with TRBD1 identical over 11 bases. This CDR3 region has 15 residues. CDR1 is MGHDK and CDR2 is SYGVNS in the germline V gene. V was pared by 3 bases and J by 4 bases, with 5 bases of the junction left unmatched. The CDR3 nucleotides are TGTGCCAGCAGTGACGGACAGGGGGCTATTTACGAGCAGTACTTC. Encoded protein: CASSDGQGAIYEQYF.

V is TRBV25-1 and J is TRBJ1-1; 8 bases are shared with TRBD1. V lost 5 bases to trimming and J lost 11 bases; unmatched junction nucleotides: 13. The CDR3 sequence is 14 residues long. CDR1 and CDR2 (germline): MGHDK, SYGVNS. CDR3 region: CASSNQGQALLAFF. The CDR3 DNA sequence: TGTGCCAGCAGTAACCAGGGACAGGCCCTCTTGGCTTTCTTT.

V is TRBV15 and J is TRBJ2-7; 13 bases map to TRBD2. The CDR3 has 22 residues. Germline lookup yields CDR1 LNHNV and CDR2 YYDKDF (reference sequence). V lost 0 bases to trimming and J lost 4 bases; unmatched junction nucleotides: 21. This CDR3 is CATSRERGSGGTSGMERYEQYF. The CDR3, as DNA: TGTGCCACCAGCAGAGAGAGGGGATCAGGAGGGACTAGCGGGATGGAGCGGTACGAGCAGTACTTC.

V and J are TRBV18 and TRBJ2-7; D may be TRBD1 (6 bases). There are 14 residues in the CDR3. Germline V lookup: CDR1 KGHSH, CDR2 LQKENI. Trimming stripped 3 bases from V and 6 bases from J, with 15 bases between. The CDR3 nucleotides are TGTGCCAGCTCACCCTCCGGGACAACGCCCGAGCAGTACTTC. Its translation: CASSPSGTTPEQYF.

The chain couples TRBV19 to TRBJ2-7, with 8 bases that match TRBD1. The V and J ends lost 6 bases and 2 bases, in that order; junction bases with no gene match: 6. The CDR3 has 14 residues. In germline, CDR1 is LNHDA, CDR2 SQIVND (reference sequence). The CDR3 DNA is TGTGCCAGTAGCCTGACAGGGGCGACCTACGAGCAGTACTTC. Translated: CASSLTGATYEQYF.

This clone has more than one count but fewer than ten. This chain connects TRBV5-1 to TRBJ2-7; tentative D call: TRBD1 (5 bases). The ends were cut back, 4 bases at V and 3 bases at J, with 14 bases in the middle. The CDR3 totals 14 residues. The germline V gene encodes CDR1 SGHRS and CDR2 YFSETQ. CDR3: CASSPQAGNYEQYF. CDR3 nucleotides: TGCGCCAGCAGCCCGCAGGCAGGGAACTACGAGCAGTACTTC.

The chain uses TRBV27 and TRBJ1-1, with D uncertain. V was shortened by 5 bases and J by 3 bases, with 7 bases between the two germline ends. This CDR3 has 12 amino acids. Germline values: CDR1 MNHEY, CDR2 SMNVEV (reference sequence). CDR3 sequence: CASSQDHTEAFF. The CDR3 DNA follows: TGTGCCAGCAGTCAGGATCACACTGAAGCTTTCTTT.

This clone came up once. The chain couples TRBV18 to TRBJ1-1; 7 bases are a match to TRBD1. Germline V gene sequence: CDR1 KGHSH, CDR2 LQKENI. This CDR3 comprises 11 residues. With 6 bases clipped from V and 7 bases from J, the junction kept 2 bases outside the gene matches. In nucleotides, the CDR3 is TGTGCCAGCTCGACAGGGCTTGAAGCTTTCTTT. This translates into CASSTGLEAFF.

V and J are TRBV7-9 and TRBJ2-2; D is unclear. CDR3 size: 14 residues. Germline V gene sequence: CDR1 SEHNR, CDR2 FQNEAQ (reference sequence). Between the trimmed V and J ends, which lost 2 bases and 0 bases, there was a span of 4 bases. The CDR3 DNA follows: TGTGCCAGCAGCTTAACAGCGAACACCGGGGAGCTGTTTTTT. This sequence encodes CASSLTANTGELFF.

The V call is TRBV18, the J call TRBJ1-6; D might be TRBD1 (5 bases). The CDR3 extends over 16 amino acids. From germline, CDR1 is KGHSH and CDR2 LQKENI. V was cut by 2 bases and J by 7 bases, with 15 bases left in between. DNA of the CDR3: TGTGCCAGCTCACCAGCAGGGCGCCCTTTGAATTCACCCCTCCACTTT. It specifies CASSPAGRPLNSPLHF.

The chain combines TRBV27 with TRBJ1-5; D is unclear. The CDR3 consists of 14 residues. Per the germline V gene, CDR1 is MNHEY and CDR2 is SMNVEV (reference sequence). V was shortened by 6 bases and J by 0 bases, with 9 bases between the two germline ends. CDR3 amino acids: CASSRYDSNQPQHF. Written as DNA, the CDR3 is TGTGCCAGCAGCCGGTATGATAGCAATCAGCCCCAGCATTTT.

This chain joins TRBV29-1 and TRBJ1-4, with D maybe TRBD1 (6 bases). V was trimmed by 4 bases and J by 6 bases, leaving 12 bases between them. The CDR3 extends over 13 amino acids. Germline V gene data show CDR1 as SQVTM and CDR2 as ANQGSEA. CDR3 region: CSVVGGPYEKLFF. CDR3 coding DNA: TGCAGCGTTGTCGGGGGGCCCTATGAAAAACTGTTTTTT.

The chain links TRBV29-1 to TRBJ1-4; 9 bases fit TRBD1. V lost 7 bases, J lost 6 bases, and 12 bases stayed unmatched. The CDR3 spans 15 residues. The germline V gene has CDR1 SQVTM and CDR2 ANQGSEA. The CDR3 bases are TGCAGCGCAGATTCCGGGACAGGGAGTGATGAAAAACTGTTTTTT. Translated, it gives CSADSGTGSDEKLFF.

This clone was seen only once. The chain recombines TRBV29-1 with TRBJ1-2; 11 bases align to TRBD1. Germline CDR1 SQVTM, CDR2 ANQGSEA. The CDR3 sequence is 16 residues long. Losses at the gene ends were 3 bases for V and 4 bases for J; bases not matched to a gene: 10. The CDR3 DNA follows: TGCAGCGTTGAGGACACCGGGACAGGGGGACTCTATGGCTACACCTTC. Translating it yields CSVEDTGTGGLYGYTF.

The gene calls are TRBV18 and TRBJ1-2; 7 positions agree with TRBD1. The J segment lost 4 bases and the V segment lost 0 bases, leaving 5 bases of the junction unmatched. The CDR3 extends over 15 amino acids. In germline, CDR1 is KGHSH, CDR2 LQKENI. Here the CDR3 reads CASSPPTGTSYGYTF. CDR3 in DNA: TGTGCCAGCTCACCACCGACAGGGACTTCCTATGGCTACACCTTC.

The chain links TRBV19 to TRBJ1-4; TRBD1 matches at 9 bases. Germline V gene data show CDR1 as LNHDA and CDR2 as SQIVND (reference sequence). V was clipped by 11 bases and J by 3 bases; unmatched bases: 4. The CDR3 has 13 amino acids. The CDR3 loop is CASGQGPNEKLFF. The CDR3 DNA is TGTGCCTCTGGACAGGGGCCTAATGAAAAACTGTTTTTT.

The chain recombines TRBV9 with TRBJ2-1, with TRBD2 identical over 10 bases. CDR1 is SGDLS and CDR2 is YYNGEE in the germline V gene. Trimming at V came to 0 bases and at J to 8 bases, leaving 5 bases not matched to a gene. This CDR3 spans 15 amino acids. The CDR3 nucleotides are TGTGCCAGCAGCGTAGGGCCTAGCGGGAGCCATGAGCAGTTCTTC. Amino acids: CASSVGPSGSHEQFF.

V is TRBV30 and J is TRBJ1-3, with D maybe TRBD1 (6 bases). CDR1 is GTSNPN, CDR2 SVGIG, per germline (reference sequence). V lost 0 bases, J lost 4 bases, and 10 bases lay in between. This CDR3 contains 14 residues. The CDR3 DNA reads as TGTGCCTGGAGTGTACTAAGGGGGGGAAACACCATATATTTT. Translating it yields CAWSVLRGGNTIYF. Using reference TRBV30 and TRBJ1-3 for the parts outside the CDR3, the full variable domain is SQTIHQWPATLVQPVGSPLSLECTVEGTSNPNLYWYRQAAGRGLQLLFYSVGIGQISSEVPQNLSASRPQDRQFILSSKKLLLSDSGFYLCAWSVLRGGNTIYFGEGSWLTVV.

In its sample, this clone was seen once. This chain connects TRBV25-1 to TRBJ2-5; a weak D match, TRBD2 (5 bases). The V and J ends lost 2 bases and 2 bases respectively, with 6 bases between them. Germline CDR1 is MGHDK and CDR2 is SYGVNS. This CDR3 region has 13 residues. The CDR3 coding sequence is TGTGCCAGCAGTGAAGGCGGGCAAGAGACCCAGTACTTC. Translation: CASSEGGQETQYF. The full variable domain, rest sourced from reference TRBV25-1 and TRBJ2-5, is EADIYQTPRYLVIGTGKKITLECSQTMGHDKMYWYQQDPGMELHLIHYSYGVNSTEKGDLSSESTVSRIRTEHFPLTLESARPSHTSQYLCASSEGGQETQYFGPGTRLLVL.

V gene TRBV7-9 combines with J gene TRBJ1-5; TRBD1 matches 10 bases. The junction had 6 bases not matched to a gene; V was cut back by 3 bases and J by 7 bases. Germline V gives CDR1 SEHNR, CDR2 FQNEAQ (reference sequence). The CDR3 totals 15 residues. In nucleotides, the CDR3 is TGTGCCAGCAGCTTGACCGGGACAGGGGACCAGCCCCAGCATTTT. As protein: CASSLTGTGDQPQHF.

The gene calls are TRBV19 and TRBJ2-3; TRBD2 agrees at 10 bases. The germline V gene has CDR1 LNHDA and CDR2 SQIVND (reference sequence). The CDR3 loop spans 16 amino acids. V gave up 3 bases and J gave up 2 bases; unmatched junction bases: 5. As DNA, the CDR3 is TGTGCCAGTAGTATCTGGACTAGCGGTATCACAGATACGCAGTATTTT. It translates to CASSIWTSGITDTQYF. The variable domain in full, with the rest retrieved from reference TRBV19 and TRBJ2-3, is DGGITQSPKYLFRKEGQNVTLSCEQNLNHDAMYWYRQDPGQGLRLIYYSQIVNDFQKGDIAEGYSVSREKKESFPLTVTSAQKNPTAFYLCASSIWTSGITDTQYFGPGTRLTVL.

This chain connects TRBV7-8 to TRBJ2-5, with 13 bases aligning to TRBD2. The CDR3 sequence is 17 residues long. From germline, CDR1 is SGHVS and CDR2 FQNEAQ. J lost 8 bases, V lost 0 bases, and 9 bases had no gene match. CDR3 DNA sequence: TGTGCCAGCAGCTTAGCGTCGGGACTAGCGGGGTCAGGAACCCAGTACTTC. It codes for CASSLASGLAGSGTQYF.

This chain links TRBV6-1 with TRBJ1-3, with 9 bases lining up with TRBD1. The CDR3 is 16 amino acids. Per germline, CDR1 MNHNS and CDR2 SASEGT. The V segment lost 4 bases and the J segment 5 bases; nucleotides outside the gene matches: 9. The CDR3: CASSAPLTGGRNTIYF. In DNA form, the CDR3 reads TGTGCCAGCAGTGCCCCCTTAACAGGGGGCCGAAACACCATATATTTT.

The chain carries TRBV24-1 and TRBJ1-2; perhaps TRBD1 as D (6 bases). V shed 3 bases and J shed 4 bases, with 11 bases lying between them. The CDR3 loop spans 14 amino acids. Germline CDR1 reads KGHDR; CDR2 reads SFDVKD. The CDR3 DNA reads as TGTGCCACCAGTGATGCCGGACAGTCCTATGGCTACACCTTC. This translates into CATSDAGQSYGYTF.

This chain connects TRBV10-3 to TRBJ1-4; TRBD1 might be the D (5 bases). The CDR3 loop spans 13 amino acids. Germline CDR1 ENHRY, CDR2 SYGVKD. Between the trimmed V and J ends, which lost 11 bases and 0 bases, there was a span of 10 bases. In DNA, the CDR3 is TGTGCCGCCCAGGGATCAACTAATGAAAAACTGTTTTTT. Its translation: CAAQGSTNEKLFF.

J is TRBJ2-7 and V is TRBV27, with D possibly being TRBD1 (6 bases). Germline assignment: CDR1 MNHEY and CDR2 SMNVEV (reference sequence). Trimming took 6 bases from V and 0 from J, leaving 9 bases between them. The CDR3 totals 13 residues. The CDR3 nucleotides read TGTGCCAGCAGACCGACAGGCTCCTACGAGCAGTACTTC. This codes for CASRPTGSYEQYF.

The chain has TRBV13 and TRBJ1-5, with D possibly matching TRBD1 (5 bases). The V and J ends lost 2 bases and 6 bases respectively, with 11 bases between them. The CDR3 is 14 amino acids. The V gene's germline CDR1 is PRHDT and CDR2 FYEKMQ (reference sequence). The CDR3 region has the DNA TGTGCCAGCAGCTTAAGTCAGGGTGGTCAGCCCCAGCATTTT. It is translated as CASSLSQGGQPQHF.

The chain recombines TRBV28 with TRBJ1-2, with D possibly TRBD1 on 6 matching bases. Trimming took off 7 bases at V and 4 bases at J, with 22 bases between the two ends. CDR1 and CDR2 from the germline V gene are MDHEN and SYDVKM. The CDR3 contains 16 residues. CDR3 loop: CASTPRFHTGSYGYTF. The CDR3 DNA follows: TGTGCCAGCACCCCTAGGTTCCACACAGGGTCCTATGGCTACACCTTC.

The chain uses TRBV28 and TRBJ2-6; D is perhaps TRBD1 (6 bases). V was shortened by 5 bases and J by 0 bases, with 17 bases between the two germline ends. The germline V gene encodes CDR1 MDHEN and CDR2 SYDVKM. The CDR3 consists of 18 residues. The CDR3 loop is CASSPPTGTISGANVLTF. CDR3 DNA sequence: TGTGCCAGCAGTCCGCCTACCGGGACAATCTCTGGGGCCAACGTCCTGACTTTC.

The chain combines TRBV5-6 with TRBJ2-1, with 7 bases lining up with TRBD1. The CDR3 extends over 13 amino acids. V lost 4 bases, J lost 9 bases, and 7 bases stayed unmatched. Germline V lookup: CDR1 SGHDT, CDR2 YYEEEE. The DNA for the CDR3 is TGTGCCAGCAGCCAACCGGGACAGAGTGAGCAGTTCTTC. Protein: CASSQPGQSEQFF. Combining the CDR3 with reference TRBV5-6 and TRBJ2-1 gives the whole variable domain DAGVTQSPTHLIKTRGQQVTLRCSPKSGHDTVSWYQQALGQGPQFIFQYYEEEERQRGNFPDRFSGHQFPNYSSELNVNALLLGDSALYLCASSQPGQSEQFFGPGTRLTVL.